These 27 T cell receptor beta chains originate from one sample sequenced in a study of shared clonotypes between healthy human individuals. The protocol was immunoSEQ multiplex PCR, while the TCRdb copy is restricted to in-frame clones and leaves out a portion. The profile covers 600,000 to 800,000 clones, with approximately 72% appearing a single time and under 2% taken by the ten largest. Sequencing was performed on memory CD4+ T cells sorted from blood. The subset was: CD45RA-negative fraction. All receptors come from a woman aged 25 to 39 in good health.

This clone was seen once. The chain has TRBV4-1 and TRBJ1-5; D remains ambiguous. Germline V gene data show CDR1 as MGHRA and CDR2 as YSYEKL. The CDR3 has 13 amino acids. V lost 3 bases and J 7 bases, leaving 10 bases between the germline ends. CDR3 amino acids: CASSHNGGQPQHF. In DNA, the CDR3 is TGCGCCAGCAGCCACAACGGAGGACAGCCCCAGCATTTT.

This clone was observed at least ten times. The chain recombines TRBV9 with TRBJ2-1, with a possible D match to TRBD2 (6 bases). The CDR3 has 15 amino acids. Looked up from germline, CDR1 is SGDLS and CDR2 is YYNGEE. V was trimmed by 0 bases and J by 2 bases, leaving 9 bases between them. CDR3 protein: CASSVEGLPYNEQFF. CDR3 coding DNA: TGTGCCAGCAGCGTAGAGGGACTCCCCTACAATGAGCAGTTCTTC.

The chain carries TRBV13 and TRBJ1-5; D is perhaps TRBD1 (6 bases). The CDR3 is made up of 17 amino acids. Trimming left V 2 bases short and J 0 bases short, with 14 bases between. Germline CDR1 PRHDT, CDR2 FYEKMQ (reference sequence). CDR3 amino acids: CASSLRGQSYSNQPQHF. CDR3 nucleotides: TGTGCCAGCAGCTTAAGAGGACAGAGTTATAGCAATCAGCCCCAGCATTTT. Using reference TRBV13 and TRBJ1-5 for the parts outside the CDR3, the full variable domain is AAGVIQSPRHLIKEKRETATLKCYPIPRHDTVYWYQQGPGQDPQFLISFYEKMQSDKGSIPDRFSAQQFSDYHSELNMSSLELGDSALYFCASSLRGQSYSNQPQHFGDGTRLSIL.

The chain is built from TRBV15 and TRBJ2-5; TRBD2 is a possible D gene (5 bases). Germline V CDR1 and CDR2: LNHNV, YYDKDF (reference sequence). There are 15 residues in the CDR3. V was trimmed by 0 bases and J by 6 bases, leaving 14 bases between them. The CDR3 protein is CATSREGGGRKTQYF. The CDR3 region has the DNA TGTGCCACCAGCAGAGAGGGTGGCGGGCGGAAGACCCAGTACTTC.

The chain couples TRBV27 to TRBJ1-5; 11 nucleotides agree with TRBD1. V lost 6 bases to trimming and J lost 0 bases; unmatched junction nucleotides: 4. The CDR3 length is 16 residues. CDR1 is MNHEY and CDR2 is SMNVEV in the germline V gene (reference sequence). CDR3 in amino acids: CASRGQGVSSNQPQHF. DNA for the CDR3: TGTGCCAGCAGGGGACAGGGGGTTTCTAGCAATCAGCCCCAGCATTTT.

This clone has at least ten counts. The sample has other DNA sequences that encode this CDR3 too. The rearrangement joins TRBV4-2 to TRBJ1-3, with D unresolved. The CDR3 runs to 16 residues. V lost 2 bases and J lost 0, with 11 bases in between. CDR1 is LGHNA and CDR2 is YNFKEQ in the germline V gene. The CDR3 is CASSQSSGSSGNTIYF. CDR3 sequence (DNA): TGTGCCAGCAGCCAATCCTCAGGCTCCTCTGGAAACACCATATATTTT.

This clone occurred a few times. The V call is TRBV10-2, the J call TRBJ2-2; 9 nucleotides align to TRBD2. V shed 5 bases and J 5 bases; nucleotides not matched to a gene: 6. This CDR3 has 15 amino acids. The V gene's germline CDR1 is WSHSY and CDR2 SAAADI. CDR3 coding DNA: TGCGCCAGCAGTAGTAGCGGGAGAGGTACCGGGGAGCTGTTTTTT. It translates to CASSSSGRGTGELFF.

This clone has just one count. The chain links TRBV27 to TRBJ1-1; D remains ambiguous. V lost 3 bases and J 6 bases, leaving 17 bases between the germline ends. The CDR3 consists of 15 residues. The germline V gene encodes CDR1 MNHEY and CDR2 SMNVEV (reference sequence). CDR3 DNA: TGTGCCAGCAGTTTGGGAGTAGGCGGCTGGTCTGAAGCTTTCTTT. Protein product: CASSLGVGGWSEAFF.

Only one count was recorded for this clone. The rearrangement links TRBV5-1 to TRBJ2-7; D is tentatively TRBD1 or TRBD2 (5 bases each). The germline V gene has CDR1 SGHRS and CDR2 YFSETQ. This CDR3 is built from 14 residues. With 4 bases removed from V and 5 bases from J, the gap between germline ends came to 16 bases. The CDR3 DNA sequence: TGCGCCAGCAGCCCCGGGACGGTGGGGAACGAGCAGTACTTC. Translating it yields CASSPGTVGNEQYF.

The chain employs TRBV15 and TRBJ2-5, with 9 positions matching TRBD1. The ends lost 3 bases at V and 4 bases at J; junction bases unmatched: 3. The V gene's germline CDR1 is LNHNV and CDR2 YYDKDF (reference sequence). This CDR3 spans 14 amino acids. The CDR3 reads CATSRDRGVETQYF. The CDR3 nucleotides are TGTGCCACCAGCAGGGACAGGGGAGTAGAGACCCAGTACTTC.

The rearrangement links TRBV29-1 to TRBJ2-5; no definite D call. The V end was cut by 4 bases, the J end by 5 bases, with 11 bases between. The CDR3 spans 12 residues. Germline loops: CDR1 SQVTM, CDR2 ANQGSEA. CDR3 protein: CSVVLGRETQYF. CDR3 nucleotide sequence: TGCAGCGTTGTGTTGGGTAGGGAGACCCAGTACTTC. The variable domain in full, completed from reference TRBV29-1 and TRBJ2-5, reads SAVISQKPSRDICQRGTSLTIQCQVDSQVTMMFWYRQQPGQSLTLIATANQGSEATYESGFVIDKFPISRPNLTFSTLTVSNMSPEDSSIYLCSVVLGRETQYFGPGTRLLVL.

This clone has more than one count but fewer than ten. V is TRBV9 and J is TRBJ2-3, with D unresolved. Germline V gene data show CDR1 as SGDLS and CDR2 as YYNGEE. The length of the CDR3 is 16 residues. The V gene lost 0 bases and the J gene lost 4 bases, with 15 bases spanning the gap. CDR3 DNA: TGTGCCAGCAGCGTAGGAGTCCTCCAGGAAGCAGATACGCAGTATTTT. The encoded protein is CASSVGVLQEADTQYF.

This chain connects TRBV2 to TRBJ2-1, with TRBD1 identical over 8 bases. Germline V gives CDR1 SNHLY, CDR2 FYNNEI. This CDR3 is 14 amino acids long. J was trimmed by 8 bases and V by 6 bases; bases with no gene match: 9. The CDR3 sequence is CASSRDRRGDEQFF. The CDR3 DNA follows: TGTGCCAGCAGCCGGGACAGGAGGGGCGATGAGCAGTTCTTC.

The sample holds many counts of this clone. This chain links TRBV2 with TRBJ2-7; D possibly corresponds to TRBD2 (7 bases). CDR1 is SNHLY and CDR2 is FYNNEI in the germline V gene. This CDR3 is 14 amino acids long. Trimming left V 6 bases short and J 6 bases short, with 18 bases between. CDR3 sequence: CASSLWGGLGEQYF. The CDR3 DNA reads as TGTGCCAGCAGCCTCTGGGGGGGGCTGGGCGAGCAGTACTTC.

The chain employs TRBV11-3 and TRBJ2-3; no clear D. The germline gives CDR1 SGHNT, CDR2 YENEEA. Trimming cost V 2 bases and J 1 base, with 19 bases left between them. The CDR3 totals 18 residues. The CDR3 sequence is CASSLRSSNGFGTDTQYF. The DNA for the CDR3 is TGTGCCAGCAGCTTAAGGTCGAGTAACGGATTTGGCACAGATACGCAGTATTTT.

The V call is TRBV28, the J call TRBJ1-5; D gene unclear. Germline V lookup: CDR1 MDHEN, CDR2 SYDVKM. This CDR3 is built from 16 residues. Between the trimmed V and J ends, which lost 2 bases and 2 bases, there was a span of 13 bases. CDR3 in DNA: TGTGCCAGCAGTTTAAGGACCACGAGAGGCAATCAGCCCCAGCATTTT. It yields the protein CASSLRTTRGNQPQHF.

This clone was found a few times. The chain joins TRBV19 to TRBJ2-7; possible D gene TRBD1, 5 bases. Trimming left V 4 bases short and J 2 bases short, with 15 bases between. This CDR3 region has 15 residues. From germline, CDR1 is LNHDA and CDR2 SQIVND (reference sequence). The CDR3 spells CASSTSSTGAYEQYF. CDR3 sequence (DNA): TGTGCCAGTAGTACCTCCTCAACAGGCGCCTACGAGCAGTACTTC.

V is TRBV7-9 and J is TRBJ2-7, with 7 bases that match TRBD2. The V gene end was trimmed by 7 bases and the J gene end by 3 bases; junction bases not matched to a gene: 9. Germline-derived CDR1 and CDR2 are SEHNR and FQNEAQ (reference sequence). The length of the CDR3 is 14 residues. CDR3 loop: CASNRGEGFYEQYF. The CDR3 nucleotides are TGTGCCAGCAATCGCGGGGAGGGGTTCTACGAGCAGTACTTC.

The chain links TRBV10-3 to TRBJ2-7; D unresolved. V was pared by 6 bases and J by 0 bases, with 21 bases between. CDR1 is ENHRY, CDR2 SYGVKD, per germline. The CDR3 totals 17 residues. CDR3 in DNA: TGTGCCATCAGAACCCCTAAGGCGAGCGCCGACTCCTACGAGCAGTACTTC. Its protein product is CAIRTPKASADSYEQYF.

The CDR3 DNA reads TGTGCCAGCAGCATGGGACTAGCGGGAGGCCCGAACACCGGGGAGCTGTTTTTT. It codes for CASSMGLAGGPNTGELFF. V and J are TRBV4-2 and TRBJ2-2, with 15 positions matching TRBD2. Germline values: CDR1 LGHNA, CDR2 YNFKEQ. The trim removed 5 bases at V and 0 bases at J, leaving 4 bases unmatched. This CDR3 has 18 residues.

Only a few counts were recorded for this clone. Other DNA sequences of this sample code for an identical CDR3. The CDR3 spells CASSVAELNTEAFF. CDR3 coding DNA: TGTGCCAGCAGCGTCGCGGAGTTGAACACTGAAGCTTTCTTT. The chain joins TRBV9 to TRBJ1-1; no clear D. The CDR3 totals 14 residues. V lost 2 bases and J lost 0, with 8 bases in between. Looked up from germline, CDR1 is SGDLS and CDR2 is YYNGEE. Using reference TRBV9 and TRBJ1-1 for the parts outside the CDR3, the full variable domain is DSGVTQTPKHLITATGQRVTLRCSPRSGDLSVYWYQQSLDQGLQFLIQYYNGEERAKGNILERFSAQQFPDLHSELNLSSLELGDSALYFCASSVAELNTEAFFGQGTRLTVV.

V and J are TRBV7-9 and TRBJ2-7, with D perhaps being TRBD1 or TRBD2 (5 bases each). Germline-derived CDR1 and CDR2 are SEHNR and FQNEAQ (reference sequence). Trimming removed 4 bases from V and 0 bases from J, with 7 bases in between. The CDR3 spans 13 residues. CDR3 sequence: CASSSGTSYEQYF. The CDR3, as DNA: TGTGCCAGCAGCTCCGGGACCTCCTACGAGCAGTACTTC.

The chain has TRBV30 and TRBJ1-4; unclear D gene. The CDR3 sequence is 13 residues long. Germline V gene data show CDR1 as GTSNPN and CDR2 as SVGIG (reference sequence). Trimming cost V 0 bases and J 4 bases, with 6 bases left between them. The CDR3 region is CAWSVFSNEKLFF. The CDR3 DNA reads as TGTGCCTGGAGTGTATTCAGTAATGAAAAACTGTTTTTT.

The rearrangement joins TRBV7-7 to TRBJ2-2, with a weak D call TRBD2 (5 bases). The germline V and J ends were trimmed by 1 base and 1 base, with 7 bases remaining between them. Germline V gives CDR1 SSHAT, CDR2 FNYEAQ (reference sequence). The CDR3 is 15 amino acids. The CDR3 spells CASSLGTGNTGELFF. In nucleotides, the CDR3 is TGTGCCAGCAGCTTAGGGACTGGGAACACCGGGGAGCTGTTTTTT. The full variable domain, rest sourced from reference TRBV7-7 and TRBJ2-2, is GAGVSQSPRYKVTKRGQDVTLRCDPISSHATLYWYQQALGQGPEFLTYFNYEAQPDKSGLPSDRFSAERPEGSISTLTIQRTEQRDSAMYRCASSLGTGNTGELFFGEGSRLTVL.

This chain uses TRBV19 with TRBJ2-3; no clear D. Germline V gene data show CDR1 as LNHDA and CDR2 as SQIVND (reference sequence). With 9 bases removed from V and 2 bases from J, the gap between germline ends came to 6 bases. The CDR3 runs 11 residues. The CDR3 DNA reads TGTGCCAGCGGTAACACAGATACGCAGTATTTT. Amino acid sequence: CASGNTDTQYF.

This clone was observed a handful of times. The chain uses TRBV11-3 and TRBJ2-1, with TRBD2 as a possible D gene (5 bases). The CDR3 is 16 amino acids. Germline-derived CDR1 and CDR2 are SGHNT and YENEEA. The V end lost 5 bases, the J end lost 9 bases, and 23 bases lay between the germline ends. The CDR3 is CASSRKADFVEGEQFF. CDR3 in DNA: TGTGCCAGCAGCCGCAAAGCGGATTTTGTTGAGGGTGAGCAGTTCTTC.

The chain has TRBV29-1 and TRBJ1-1; TRBD1 might be the D (5 bases). The V end lost 6 bases, the J end lost 11 bases, and 13 bases lay between the germline ends. The germline CDR1 and CDR2 sequences are SQVTM and ANQGSEA. The CDR3 runs 10 residues. CDR3 loop: CSVSRDVAFF. Here the CDR3 DNA reads TGCAGCGTCAGCCGGGACGTTGCTTTCTTT.